Included here is one T cell receptor beta chain sequence, with context. The sample is drawn from a study of blood T cell repertoires in COVID-19. Germline CDR1 is SGHRS and CDR2 is YFSETQ. There are 14 residues in the CDR3. With 0 bases removed from V and 1 base from J, the gap between germline ends came to 7 bases. Clones were sequenced by immunoSEQ multiplex PCR, and TCRdb holds only the in-frame ones, with some missing. This table has over 120,000 clones, 75% to 90% appearing once. Sequencing was done on a sample of peripheral blood. The TCR sequence derives from a man aged 45-65 years who had recovered from COVID-19. The chain recombines TRBV5-1 with TRBJ1-1, with no clear D. The CDR3 coding sequence is TGCGCCAGCAGCTTGGGTCAGGAGAACACTGAAGCTTTCTTT. Translation: CASSLGQENTEAFF.